These T cell receptor beta chains were read from a single sample in a study of shared clonotypes between healthy human individuals. Method: immunoSEQ multiplex PCR; TCRdb's copy keeps in-frame clones and lacks some. This sample has approximately 2,000,000 clones; just over 90% occur once, and the top ten carry around 1.7%. The sequenced material came from naive CD8+ T cells from PBMCs. The origin of the receptors is a man between 18 and 29 years old in good health. Some clones in this sample may be carry-over from other donors' samples. The CDR3 runs from the conserved cysteine through the conserved F or W. The D gene is left open where the match is weak. Clone sizes are given selectively: once, few, many, or a class where the clone is expanded.

len: 15
abundance: -
d_gene: -
v_gene: TRBV9
j_gene: TRBJ2-7
CDR3aa: CASSVGGHYSYEQYF
CDR3nt: TGTGCCAGCAGCGTGGGGGGACATTACTCCTACGAGCAGTACTTC

len: 18
abundance: -
d_gene: TRBD2
v_gene: TRBV13
j_gene: TRBJ2-2
CDR3aa: CASSLWGLAGVSTGELFF
CDR3nt: TGTGCCAGCAGCTTATGGGGACTAGCGGGAGTGTCCACCGGGGAGCTGTTTTTT

len: 13
abundance: -
d_gene: -
v_gene: TRBV11-2
j_gene: TRBJ2-7
CDR3aa: CASSLGGSYEQYF
CDR3nt: TGTGCCAGCAGCTTAGGAGGTTCCTACGAGCAGTACTTC

len: 15
abundance: -
d_gene: TRBD1
v_gene: TRBV10-2
j_gene: TRBJ2-1
CDR3aa: CASRYPGQGIHEQFF
CDR3nt: TGCGCCAGCAGATACCCCGGACAGGGGATCCATGAGCAGTTCTTC

len: 14
abundance: -
d_gene: -
v_gene: TRBV2
j_gene: TRBJ2-1
CDR3aa: CASSDVGSYNEQFF
CDR3nt: TGTGCCAGCAGTGACGTAGGGTCCTACAATGAGCAGTTCTTC

len: 15
abundance: -
d_gene: TRBD1
v_gene: TRBV10-3
j_gene: TRBJ1-1
CDR3aa: CAIRETGTGYTEAFF
CDR3nt: TGTGCCATCAGGGAGACCGGGACAGGGTACACTGAAGCTTTCTTT

len: 16
abundance: -
d_gene: -
v_gene: TRBV11-2
j_gene: TRBJ1-5
CDR3aa: CASSLEVGGGNQPQHF
CDR3nt: TGTGCCAGCAGCTTAGAGGTAGGGGGAGGCAATCAGCCCCAGCATTTT

len: 15
abundance: -
d_gene: -
v_gene: TRBV7-8
j_gene: TRBJ2-3
CDR3aa: CASSLVPGVGDTQYF
CDR3nt: TGTGCCAGCAGCTTAGTACCAGGTGTGGGAGATACGCAGTATTTT

len: 13
abundance: -
d_gene: -
v_gene: TRBV27
j_gene: TRBJ2-1
CDR3aa: CASRGRGDNEQFF
CDR3nt: TGTGCCAGCAGGGGGCGCGGGGACAATGAGCAGTTCTTC

len: 17
abundance: once
d_gene: -
v_gene: TRBV27
j_gene: TRBJ1-4
CDR3aa: CASGGDEEYSYDEKLLF
CDR3nt: TGTGCCAGCGGAGGGGATGAGGAATATTCATATGATGAAAAACTGCTTTTT

len: 13
abundance: -
d_gene: -
v_gene: TRBV2
j_gene: TRBJ1-1
CDR3aa: CATAQGENTEAFF
CDR3nt: TGTGCCACAGCACAGGGTGAGAACACTGAAGCTTTCTTT

len: 14
abundance: -
d_gene: -
v_gene: TRBV7-3
j_gene: TRBJ2-7
CDR3aa: CASSLVPFTYEQYF
CDR3nt: TGTGCCAGCAGCTTAGTCCCTTTTACCTACGAGCAGTACTTC

len: 16
abundance: -
d_gene: -
v_gene: TRBV6-5
j_gene: TRBJ2-2
CDR3aa: CASSYGGTFSTGELFF
CDR3nt: TGTGCCAGCAGTTACGGCGGGACCTTCTCTACCGGGGAGCTGTTTTTT

len: 12
abundance: -
d_gene: -
v_gene: TRBV5-1
j_gene: TRBJ2-1
CDR3aa: CASTLGSNEQFF
CDR3nt: TGCGCCAGCACCCTTGGGTCCAATGAGCAGTTCTTC

len: 13
abundance: -
d_gene: TRBD1
v_gene: TRBV15
j_gene: TRBJ2-7
CDR3aa: CATTSGQGYEQYF
CDR3nt: TGTGCCACCACTTCGGGACAGGGCTACGAGCAGTACTTC

len: 13
abundance: -
d_gene: TRBD1
v_gene: TRBV9
j_gene: TRBJ1-2
CDR3aa: CASSVVSGGGYTF
CDR3nt: TGTGCCAGCAGCGTAGTCTCAGGGGGCGGCTACACCTTC